These T cell receptor beta chains were read from a single sample in a study of beta chain features in type 1 diabetes. Sequenced by immunoSEQ multiplex PCR; TCRdb stores in-frame clones only, minus some. The table shows some 45,000 clones, with about half occurring only once. Sequenced input: Tregs from blood. The receptors were sampled from a woman younger than 30 in good health. CDR3s include the opening cysteine and the closing phenylalanine or tryptophan. A D gene is named only where the DNA matches it firmly.

J,length,D,V,CDR3
TRBJ2-7,15,TRBD1,TRBV28,CASSLGQGAGSEQYF
TRBJ2-2,13,-,TRBV6-5,CASTLENTGELFF
TRBJ2-7,14,-,TRBV27,CASSFQWRSYEQYF
TRBJ1-2,13,-,TRBV28,CASSLKRRDGYTF
TRBJ2-7,19,TRBD2,TRBV28,CASTGTRGSRRGSSYEQYF
TRBJ2-3,15,TRBD1,TRBV18,CASSPRGLATDTQYF
TRBJ1-5,14,-,TRBV7-2,CASSPTGWNQPQHF
TRBJ2-1,14,TRBD2,TRBV30,CAWAPLAGIHEQFF
TRBJ2-3,18,TRBD1,TRBV2,CASTERQGIRSGPDTQYF
TRBJ1-5,14,-,TRBV19,CASSWARSNQPQHF
TRBJ1-2,17,TRBD1,TRBV7-9,CASSPGTGGIANYGYTF
TRBJ2-5,14,-,TRBV5-1,CASSLAGVGETQYF
TRBJ1-3,14,-,TRBV6-1,CASSVQGSGNTIYF
TRBJ1-1,12,-,TRBV11-2,CASSLGGVGSFF
TRBJ2-4,14,TRBD2,TRBV7-9,CASSRILAGNIQYF
TRBJ2-1,16,TRBD2,TRBV7-8,CATSPSGGSSYNEQFF
TRBJ2-7,18,TRBD2,TRBV28,CASTGTVGTSGRAHEQYF